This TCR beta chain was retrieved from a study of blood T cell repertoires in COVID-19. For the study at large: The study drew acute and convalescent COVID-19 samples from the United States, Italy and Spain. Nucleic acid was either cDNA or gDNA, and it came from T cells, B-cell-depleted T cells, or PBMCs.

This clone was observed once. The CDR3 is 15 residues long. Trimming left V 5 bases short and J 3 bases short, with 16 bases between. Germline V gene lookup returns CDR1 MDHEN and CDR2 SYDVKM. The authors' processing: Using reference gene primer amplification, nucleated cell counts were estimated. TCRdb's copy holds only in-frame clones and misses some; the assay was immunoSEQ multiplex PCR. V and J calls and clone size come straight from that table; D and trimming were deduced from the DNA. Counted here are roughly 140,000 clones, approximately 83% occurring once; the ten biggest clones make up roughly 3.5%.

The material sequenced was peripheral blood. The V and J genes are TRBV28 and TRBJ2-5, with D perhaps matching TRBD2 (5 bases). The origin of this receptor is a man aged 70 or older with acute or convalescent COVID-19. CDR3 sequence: CASSPGGQTEETQYF. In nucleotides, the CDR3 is TGTGCCAGCAGTCCAGGAGGCCAGACCGAAGAGACCCAGTACTTC.